The 9 T cell receptor beta chains below come from one sample, sequenced in a study of chemoradiotherapy in HPV16-positive cancers (dated by TCRdb to between 2021 and 2024). The library was obtained by the immunoSEQ multiplex PCR assay. In TCRdb, the immuneACCESS table is reduced to in-frame sequences with V and J assigned. These tables do not hold every clone; where another copy was compared, an unresolved V gene accounts for under half, and the others remain unexplained. Across this sample there are some 10,000 clones, with 65% to 85% seen only once. The biggest ten clones account for about 2.6% of the sample. The sequencing here drew on blood, taken from a patient who underwent chemoradiotherapy. The source is a human donor with HPV-associated anogenital cancer.

Here the CDR3 reads CASSPIGGGANYGYTF. DNA of the CDR3: TGTGCCAGCAGTCCAATTGGGGGGGGCGCGAACTATGGCTACACCTTC. The chain has TRBV27 and TRBJ1-2; D might be TRBD1 (6 bases). Trimming cost V 5 bases and J 2 bases, with 18 bases left between them. This CDR3 is built from 16 residues. Per germline, CDR1 MNHEY and CDR2 SMNVEV (reference sequence).

The chain employs TRBV7-3 and TRBJ2-5, with TRBD1 matching 9 bases. After removal of 5 bases from V and 5 bases from J, the junction contained 9 bases not matched to a gene. Germline CDR1 SGHTA, CDR2 FQGTGA. The CDR3 has 15 amino acids. DNA of the CDR3: TGTGCCAGCAGCGAGACAGGGGGGAGAGAGGAGACCCAGTACTTC. This codes for CASSETGGREETQYF.

V is TRBV19 and J is TRBJ2-3; 8 bases map to TRBD1. The V gene end was trimmed by 3 bases and the J gene end by 11 bases; junction bases not matched to a gene: 1. This CDR3 spans 11 amino acids. The germline V gene has CDR1 LNHDA and CDR2 SQIVND (reference sequence). DNA for the CDR3: TGTGCCAGTAGTATCGGGACAGGGCAGTATTTT. The encoded protein is CASSIGTGQYF.

CDR3: CASSLGAIGETQYF. CDR3 coding DNA: TGTGCCAGCAGCTTAGGGGCCATCGGTGAGACCCAGTACTTC. The chain employs TRBV7-8 and TRBJ2-5, with no clear D. The CDR3 is 14 amino acids. V was clipped by 1 base and J by 5 bases, with 11 bases between them. Per germline, CDR1 SGHVS and CDR2 FQNEAQ.

Only one count was recorded for this clone. The V call is TRBV11-2, the J call TRBJ1-4; possible D gene TRBD1, 5 bases. Germline V lookup: CDR1 SGHAT, CDR2 FQNNGV. Deletions cut 3 bases from V and 8 bases from J, with 10 bases between. CDR3 length: 13 amino acids. CDR3 loop: CASSLGTLEKLFF. Here the CDR3 DNA reads TGTGCCAGCAGCTTGGGGACCCTCGAAAAACTGTTTTTT.

The chain employs TRBV5-8 and TRBJ2-7, with D uncertain. Trimming removed 4 bases from V and 2 bases from J, with 13 bases in between. Germline V gene sequence: CDR1 SGHTS, CDR2 YDEGEE. The CDR3 sequence is 14 residues long. The CDR3 loop reads CASSPRQRAYEQYF. The CDR3 coding sequence is TGTGCCAGCAGCCCCCGTCAAAGGGCCTACGAGCAGTACTTC.

The chain couples TRBV27 to TRBJ1-1, with 8 positions matching TRBD1. The CDR3 length is 13 residues. The V gene's germline CDR1 is MNHEY and CDR2 SMNVEV (reference sequence). Unmatched junction bases numbered 5, after V lost 3 bases and J lost 8 bases. CDR3 coding DNA: TGTGCCAGCAGTTTTGGACAGGGAGGCGAAGCTTTCTTT. Its translation: CASSFGQGGEAFF.

V gene TRBV7-2 combines with J gene TRBJ1-3; weak D call: TRBD1 (5 bases). The CDR3 consists of 14 residues. The germline V and J ends were trimmed by 3 bases and 6 bases, with 12 bases remaining between them. From germline, CDR1 is SGHTA and CDR2 FQGNSA. The CDR3 is CASSLFGGENTIYF. The DNA of the CDR3 is TGTGCCAGCAGCTTGTTTGGAGGGGAAAACACCATATATTTT.

The J gene is TRBJ2-1, the V gene TRBV9, with 7 bases that match TRBD2. The CDR3 runs 18 residues. In germline, CDR1 is SGDLS, CDR2 YYNGEE. The ends lost 0 bases at V and 7 bases at J; junction bases unmatched: 16. The CDR3 sequence is CASSVAGLADAQRNEQFF. In DNA form, the CDR3 reads TGTGCCAGCAGCGTAGCTGGCCTAGCGGACGCCCAGAGGAATGAGCAGTTCTTC.